A single sample is the source of the 9 T cell receptor beta chains below, sequenced in a study of OX40 agonist ivuxolimab in advanced cancers. The method was immunoSEQ multiplex PCR; TCRdb's version includes in-frame clones alone and lacks a portion of them. The sample contains around 64,000 clones, around 82% of which appear only once. The starting material was CD4+ or CD8+ T cells sorted from blood, obtained in a trial of the OX40 agonist ivuxolimab. These receptors came from an adult with an advanced solid tumor such as melanoma, head and neck, liver or kidney cancer.

The chain carries TRBV6-5 and TRBJ2-7; a weak D match, TRBD2 (5 bases). CDR3 length equals 13 residues. The V end was cut by 10 bases, the J end by 5 bases, with 18 bases between. Germline V gene data show CDR1 as MNHEY and CDR2 as SVGAGI. The DNA for the CDR3 is TGTGCCATCGGGAAGCTGACGGAGAACGAGCAGTACTTC. Translated: CAIGKLTENEQYF.

This chain connects TRBV19 to TRBJ2-5; 9 bases map to TRBD1. CDR1 is LNHDA and CDR2 is SQIVND in the germline V gene (reference sequence). The CDR3 runs 13 residues. The V gene end was trimmed by 10 bases and the J gene end by 4 bases; junction bases not matched to a gene: 7. CDR3 amino acids: CATAGTGLETQYF. The DNA of the CDR3 is TGTGCCACCGCCGGGACAGGGTTAGAGACCCAGTACTTC.

J is TRBJ2-3 and V is TRBV7-3, with D unresolved. The V and J ends lost 3 bases and 0 bases respectively, with 1 base between them. Germline CDR1 and CDR2: SGHTA and FQGTGA. The CDR3 has 12 amino acids. The DNA for the CDR3 is TGTGCCAGCAGCTTTAGCACAGATACGCAGTATTTT. This codes for CASSFSTDTQYF.

The chain links TRBV6-6 to TRBJ1-4; TRBD1 agrees at 9 bases. The germline gives CDR1 MNHNY, CDR2 SVGAGI (reference sequence). The CDR3 runs to 12 residues. V lost 5 bases to trimming and J lost 8 bases; unmatched junction nucleotides: 0. DNA for the CDR3: TGTGCCAGCAGTGGGACAGGGGAAAAACTGTTTTTT. Translating gives CASSGTGEKLFF.

V is TRBV5-4 and J is TRBJ1-4, with D perhaps matching TRBD1 (5 bases). The V gene lost 5 bases and the J gene lost 0 bases, with 14 bases spanning the gap. Germline V gives CDR1 SGHNT, CDR2 YYREEE (reference sequence). CDR3 length equals 16 residues. CDR3 in DNA: TGTGCCAGCAGTTCGGACACGACTGCAACTAATGAAAAACTGTTTTTT. Encoded protein: CASSSDTTATNEKLFF.

This chain uses TRBV2 with TRBJ1-5, with 8 bases aligning to TRBD1. The V gene's germline CDR1 is SNHLY and CDR2 FYNNEI. The J segment lost 8 bases and the V segment lost 6 bases, leaving 15 bases of the junction unmatched. CDR3 length equals 16 residues. CDR3 nucleotides: TGTGCCAGCAGGCAGACCTCCGGGACAGGCTTTAAGCCCCAGCATTTT. Encoded protein: CASRQTSGTGFKPQHF.

J is TRBJ2-2 and V is TRBV2; D not resolved. The CDR3 contains 15 residues. Deletions cut 2 bases from V and 4 bases from J, with 11 bases between. Germline values: CDR1 SNHLY, CDR2 FYNNEI. CDR3 in amino acids: CASSEYGRITGELFF. DNA for the CDR3: TGTGCCAGCAGTGAATACGGCAGGATCACCGGGGAGCTGTTTTTT.

The chain joins TRBV28 to TRBJ1-2, with D hard to call. The CDR3 has 12 residues. Germline values: CDR1 MDHEN, CDR2 SYDVKM. The V end was cut by 3 bases, the J end by 2 bases, with 4 bases between. The CDR3 spells CASSFLNYGYTF. The CDR3 nucleotides read TGTGCCAGCAGTTTCCTGAACTATGGCTACACCTTC.

A word on this clone: The sample contains more than one DNA sequence encoding this CDR3. The chain is built from TRBV5-4 and TRBJ2-7; the match to TRBD1 covers 11 bases. The CDR3 runs 15 residues. Germline CDR1 SGHNT, CDR2 YYREEE (reference sequence). Trimming removed 2 bases from V and 3 bases from J; junction bases left unmatched: 4. In nucleotides, the CDR3 is TGTGCCAGCAGCTTAGGTGGGACAGGGGGCTACGAGCAGTACTTC. Protein sequence: CASSLGGTGGYEQYF.